One and the same sample provided the 8 T cell receptor beta chains below, sequenced in a study of cytomegalovirus exposure and HLA in healthy donors. In the PCR, 60 Vbeta and 13 Jbeta primers were used. The data were produced by immunoSEQ multiplex PCR, yet TCRdb's version contains in-frame clones alone and is incomplete. The data contain around 200,000 clones, around 81% of them singletons. Sequencing was done on a sample of PBMCs. These receptors were obtained from a woman aged 45-60 years in good health and CMV-seropositive.

This clone has only one observation. CDR3 region: CASSLGDRRAFYGYTF. CDR3 nucleotide sequence: TGCGCCAGCAGCTTGGGGGACAGGCGAGCCTTCTATGGCTACACCTTC. V gene TRBV5-1 combines with J gene TRBJ1-2; 8 nucleotides match TRBD1. In germline, CDR1 is SGHRS, CDR2 YFSETQ. V shed 0 bases and J 4 bases; nucleotides not matched to a gene: 8. This CDR3 contains 16 residues.

This clone was counted once. The CDR3 coding sequence is TGTGCCAGCAGCAATAGATCGAACACTGAAGCTTTCTTT. Translating gives CASSNRSNTEAFF. The rearrangement links TRBV11-3 to TRBJ1-1; D gene unclear. CDR3 length equals 13 residues. Per the germline V gene, CDR1 is SGHNT and CDR2 is YENEEA. The V end was cut by 5 bases, the J end by 1 base, with 8 bases between.

This sequence joins TRBV7-2 and TRBJ1-4; 9 bases fit TRBD1. The CDR3 totals 16 residues. CDR1 SGHTA and CDR2 FQGNSA come from the germline V gene. V gave up 0 bases and J gave up 8 bases; unmatched junction bases: 7. CDR3 in DNA: TGTGCCAGCAGCTTAGCCTCCGGGACAGGGTACGAAAAACTGTTTTTT. This gives the protein CASSLASGTGYEKLFF.

CDR3 DNA sequence: TGTGCCAGCAGTGATACGAGAGGGCGAAACTCCTATAATTCACCCCTCCACTTT. This translates into CASSDTRGRNSYNSPLHF. The V and J genes are TRBV6-1 and TRBJ1-6; D is undetermined. The CDR3 covers 18 residues. The germline V gene has CDR1 MNHNS and CDR2 SASEGT. Trimming left V 3 bases short and J 0 bases short, with 15 bases between.

The rearrangement uses TRBV14 and TRBJ2-7; maybe TRBD1 (6 bases). The V gene lost 0 bases and the J gene lost 4 bases, with 19 bases spanning the gap. The CDR3 runs 17 residues. Germline CDR1 reads SGHDN; CDR2 reads FVKESK. CDR3 DNA: TGTGCCAGCAGCCAAGATGTTCGCGGCAGGGGATTTTACGAGCAGTACTTC. As protein: CASSQDVRGRGFYEQYF.

V is TRBV19 and J is TRBJ1-1; 8 nucleotides agree with TRBD1. This CDR3 region has 15 residues. The germline gives CDR1 LNHDA, CDR2 SQIVND (reference sequence). The V gene end was trimmed by 1 base and the J gene end by 5 bases; junction bases not matched to a gene: 6. The CDR3 DNA reads as TGTGCCAGTAGTATAGGTCGCAGGGGGCATACTGAAGCTTTCTTT. Its protein is CASSIGRRGHTEAFF.

The chain combines TRBV9 with TRBJ1-5; TRBD1 matches 12 bases. There are 15 residues in the CDR3. Germline V gives CDR1 SGDLS, CDR2 YYNGEE. The junction had 8 bases not matched to a gene; V was cut back by 8 bases and J by 5 bases. CDR3 sequence: CASSGTGGADQPQHF. CDR3 DNA sequence: TGTGCCAGTTCCGGGACAGGGGGCGCGGATCAGCCCCAGCATTTT.

There are a few counts of this clone. The chain is built from TRBV28 and TRBJ1-5; tentative D call: TRBD1 (5 bases). The germline CDR1 and CDR2 sequences are MDHEN and SYDVKM. Deletions cut 6 bases from V and 3 bases from J, with 15 bases between. The CDR3 extends over 15 amino acids. The CDR3 spells CASSLSQGYNQPQHF. The DNA for the CDR3 is TGTGCCAGCAGCCTTTCTCAGGGATACAATCAGCCCCAGCATTTT.